A selection of T cell receptor beta chains follows, all from one sample in a study of cytomegalovirus exposure and HLA in healthy donors. Sequenced by immunoSEQ multiplex PCR; TCRdb stores in-frame clones only, minus some. In the table there are approximately 120,000 clones, roughly 87% of which are singletons. The sample taken for sequencing was PBMCs. These receptors were obtained from a woman in her late teens or twenties in good health and CMV-seronegative. Each CDR3 is given with its conserved first and last residue. Each record gives: J gene, V gene, clone size, D gene, CDR3 length, CDR3 DNA, CDR3 protein. The D gene is left open where the match is weak. Clone size is shown for a subset of rows, as once, few, many or a class of expanded clone.

>TRBJ2-6|TRBV30|once|NA|16
TGTGCCTGCGACAGCACAGGGAATCCTGGGGCCAACGTCCTGACTTTC
CACDSTGNPGANVLTF
>TRBJ1-3|TRBV19|NA|NA|14
TGTGCCAGTCAACAGGGAAACTCTGGAAACACCATATATTTT
CASQQGNSGNTIYF
>TRBJ1-4|TRBV30|NA|NA|15
TGTGCCTGGAGTCCCGCCCAAGCGAGCGGGGAAAAACTGTTTTTT
CAWSPAQASGEKLFF
>TRBJ1-1|TRBV6-5|NA|TRBD1|12
TGTGCCAGCAGTAAAGGGGGCCCTGAAGCTTTCTTT
CASSKGGPEAFF
>TRBJ2-3|TRBV5-1|NA|TRBD2|16
TGCGCCAGCAGCTTGGGCAGCGGGGGCTTCACAGATACGCAGTATTTT
CASSLGSGGFTDTQYF
>TRBJ1-2|TRBV25-1|NA|TRBD1|13
TGTGCCAGCAGTGTAAAGACAGGGTGGGGCTACACCTTC
CASSVKTGWGYTF
>TRBJ2-1|TRBV27|NA|NA|15
TGTGCCAGCAGTCACCGAGGCGGTAGGAACAATGAGCAGTTCTTC
CASSHRGGRNNEQFF
>TRBJ2-2|TRBV28|NA|TRBD1|14
TGTGCCAGCAGCGCGACAGGGGGATCCGGGGAGCTGTTTTTT
CASSATGGSGELFF
>TRBJ2-3|TRBV30|NA|NA|13
TGTGCCTGGAGCGGGACAAGGGCAGATACGCAGTATTTT
CAWSGTRADTQYF
>TRBJ2-3|TRBV4-2|NA|TRBD2|18
TGTGCCAGCAGCCAAAGGACCGGGACTAGAGCAAGCACAGATACGCAGTATTTT
CASSQRTGTRASTDTQYF
>TRBJ1-5|TRBV6-5|NA|NA|15
TGTGCCAGCAGTTACTCGCGCAGGGGAAATCAGCCCCAGCATTTT
CASSYSRRGNQPQHF
>TRBJ1-2|TRBV4-1|NA|TRBD1|15
TGCGCCAGCAGCCAAGATCCGACAGGGACGGGAGGCTACACCTTC
CASSQDPTGTGGYTF
>TRBJ1-6|TRBV28|NA|NA|15
TGTGCCAGCAGTCCGGGTAGACCCGATAATTCACCCCTCCACTTT
CASSPGRPDNSPLHF
>TRBJ1-3|TRBV28|NA|NA|13
TGTGCCAGCAGCCGCCAACAGGGAAACACCATATATTTT
CASSRQQGNTIYF
>TRBJ1-5|TRBV4-2|NA|NA|12
TGTGCCAGCAGCTTAGTCGGGCAGCCCCAGCATTTT
CASSLVGQPQHF
>TRBJ1-1|TRBV6-4|NA|TRBD1|12
TGTGCCAGCAGTGACACAGGGGTTGAGCCTTTCTTT
CASSDTGVEPFF
>TRBJ2-7|TRBV29-1|once|TRBD1|13
TGCAGCGTTTTGACAGGGGCCAATTACGAGCAGTACTTC
CSVLTGANYEQYF
>TRBJ2-2|TRBV18|NA|NA|13
TGTGCCAGCTCACCGGTTTGGGGCGAGGAGCTGTTTTTT
CASSPVWGEELFF
>TRBJ2-2|TRBV7-2|NA|NA|14
TGTGCCAGCAGCTTAGCGTCAGGTCCCGGGGAGCTGTTTTTT
CASSLASGPGELFF
>TRBJ2-1|TRBV7-8|NA|TRBD2|15
TGTGCCAGCAGCTTCTCTAGCGGGAGAGGCAATGAGCAGTTCTTC
CASSFSSGRGNEQFF
>TRBJ1-1|TRBV30|NA|NA|13
TGTGCCTGGAGTCCGGGATGGAACACTGAAGCTTTCTTT
CAWSPGWNTEAFF
>TRBJ1-5|TRBV27|NA|TRBD1|14
TGTGCCAGCAGTCCCTCGACAGGGGGTCAGCCCCAGCATTTT
CASSPSTGGQPQHF
>TRBJ2-5|TRBV7-2|NA|NA|13
TGTGCCAGCAGCTTAGCACAGGAGGAGACCCAGTACTTC
CASSLAQEETQYF
>TRBJ2-1|TRBV9|once|NA|16
TGTGCCAGCAGCGTAGAAGAGGTACTTTCTATGAGCAGACAGTTCTTC
CASSVEEVLSMSRQFF
>TRBJ1-4|TRBV2|NA|NA|13
TGTGCCAGCAGTGAAGCCCCGCTCACTAATCCGTTTTTT
CASSEAPLTNPFF
>TRBJ1-2|TRBV30|NA|NA|16
TGTGCCTGGAAATGGGGGATAGGGACTCTTTTCTATGGCTACACCTTC
CAWKWGIGTLFYGYTF
>TRBJ2-7|TRBV7-6|NA|NA|14
TGTGCCAGCAGCCCGGGGGGCAGTGCCTACGAGCAGTACTTC
CASSPGGSAYEQYF
>TRBJ1-2|TRBV19|NA|TRBD1|15
TGTGCCAGTAGTATTCTACGGACAGGGAACTATGGCTACACCTTC
CASSILRTGNYGYTF
>TRBJ2-7|TRBV9|NA|TRBD1|16
TGTGCCAGCAGCGTAGTGGGACAGGGGGCACTTGGCGAGCAGTACTTC
CASSVVGQGALGEQYF
>TRBJ2-1|TRBV5-1|once|NA|14
TGCGCCAGCGGTATAGCTTCGACCTGGGATGAGCAGTTCTTC
CASGIASTWDEQFF
>TRBJ1-1|TRBV6-6|NA|NA|15
TGTGCCAGCAGTTACTCTCTAAGTATGAACACTGAAGCTTTCTTT
CASSYSLSMNTEAFF
>TRBJ1-1|TRBV28|NA|NA|17
TGTGCCAGCCGGATAGTAGGTTCAGGGTACCGAAACACTGAAGCTTTCTTT
CASRIVGSGYRNTEAFF
>TRBJ1-2|TRBV29-1|NA|NA|14
TGCAGCGTTGACTCCGGAGGGTGGCTGGATGGCTACACCTTC
CSVDSGGWLDGYTF
>TRBJ2-6|TRBV9|once|TRBD1|17
TGTGCCAGCAGCGCCGACAGGGCGAGCTCTGGGGCCAACGTCCTGACTTTC
CASSADRASSGANVLTF
>TRBJ2-1|TRBV27|NA|NA|15
TGTGCCAGCAGTTTAAATCTGATCAGATACAATGAGCAGTTCTTC
CASSLNLIRYNEQFF
>TRBJ2-1|TRBV9|NA|TRBD2|16
TGTGCCAGCAGCGTAGGAGTTGGGACTAGCGAAAATGAGCAGTTCTTC
CASSVGVGTSENEQFF
>TRBJ1-1|TRBV27|NA|NA|13
TGTGCCAGCAGCAAGACAGGGAACACTGAAGCTTTCTTT
CASSKTGNTEAFF
>TRBJ2-5|TRBV6-5|NA|TRBD1|15
TGTGCCAGCTTCCCAGGACAGGGGCCGAGGGAGACCCAGTACTTC
CASFPGQGPRETQYF
>TRBJ1-1|TRBV7-9|once|NA|15
TGTGCCAGCAGCTTAGGGAATGGAGGGCACACTGAAGCTTTCTTT
CASSLGNGGHTEAFF
>TRBJ1-5|TRBV5-6|NA|TRBD1|14
TGTGCCAGCAGCTCGGACAGGGACAATCAGCCCCAGCATTTT
CASSSDRDNQPQHF
>TRBJ1-3|TRBV5-3|few|NA|14
TGTGCCAGAAGCTTGGGAGGGAGGGGAAACACCATATATTTT
CARSLGGRGNTIYF
>TRBJ1-1|TRBV13|NA|TRBD1|13
TGTGCCAGCAGCTTAGGACAGGGGGCAAACCGGGATTTT
CASSLGQGANRDF
>TRBJ1-5|TRBV6-5|NA|NA|15
TGTGCCAGCAGTTCCCCCGGGGGGGGGAATCAGCCCCAGCATTTT
CASSSPGGGNQPQHF
>TRBJ1-1|TRBV5-8|NA|NA|15
TGTGCCAGCAGCAAAGGGGACACTGTTGGCACTGAAGCTTTCTTT
CASSKGDTVGTEAFF
>TRBJ1-2|TRBV7-2|NA|NA|14
TGTGCCAGCAGCTTAATGGGGGCCAACTATGGCTACACCTTC
CASSLMGANYGYTF
>TRBJ1-6|TRBV5-1|NA|TRBD1|15
TGCGCCAGCAGCCGCGACGGGGACAGGGGCTCACCCCTCCACTTT
CASSRDGDRGSPLHF
>TRBJ1-2|TRBV27|NA|NA|17
TGTGCCAGCAGTTTATCGACGTCGTATGGGCGTGGGTATGGCTACACCTTC
CASSLSTSYGRGYGYTF
>TRBJ1-4|TRBV28|NA|TRBD1|18
TGTGCCAGCAGTTTATTGGGACAGGGCCTCGCAACTAATGAAAAACTGTTTTTT
CASSLLGQGLATNEKLFF
>TRBJ2-5|TRBV27|NA|TRBD2|17
TGTGCCAGCAGTTTAGTAAAGCGGGGGACGACCCAAGAGACCCAGTACTTC
CASSLVKRGTTQETQYF
>TRBJ1-4|TRBV18|NA|NA|13
TGTGCCAGCTCACCAGCGGTGGATGAAAAACTGTTTTTT
CASSPAVDEKLFF
>TRBJ2-2|TRBV7-9|NA|NA|16
TGTGCCAGCAGCCATAAGGGGGGGAGTAACACCGGGGAGCTGTTTTTT
CASSHKGGSNTGELFF
>TRBJ1-4|TRBV15|NA|TRBD1|16
TGTGCCACCAGCAGACTTACCGGGACAGGGGGAGGCGAACTGTTTTTT
CATSRLTGTGGGELFF
>TRBJ2-1|TRBV2|NA|NA|13
TGTGCCAGCAGTGCGCAGGCTACCAATGAGCAGTTCTTC
CASSAQATNEQFF
>TRBJ2-1|TRBV6-5|NA|NA|12
TGTGCCGTGGGACAAGCCTACAATGAGCAGTTCTTC
CAVGQAYNEQFF
>TRBJ1-2|TRBV10-3|once|NA|14
TGTGCCATCAGTGAGGGCAGGGGCGGCTATGGCTACACCTTC
CAISEGRGGYGYTF
>TRBJ1-1|TRBV7-6|NA|TRBD1|14
TGTGCCAGCAGTCAAAACAGGGGGAACACTGAAGCTTTCTTT
CASSQNRGNTEAFF
>TRBJ2-3|TRBV9|NA|TRBD2|20
TGTGCCAGCAGCGTAGGGATACCGGGACTAGCGGGCCTTAGCACAGATACGCAGTATTTT
CASSVGIPGLAGLSTDTQYF
>TRBJ1-2|TRBV6-1|NA|TRBD1|16
TGTGCCAGCAGTGAGGGACAGGTTAGCTGGGGATATGGCTACACCTTC
CASSEGQVSWGYGYTF
>TRBJ2-7|TRBV13|NA|TRBD2|14
TGTGCCAGCAGCTCGAGCGGGACCGCCTACGAGCAGTACTTC
CASSSSGTAYEQYF
>TRBJ1-2|TRBV7-2|NA|NA|13
TGTGCCAGCAGCTTTCAGGCTAACTATGGCTACACCTTC
CASSFQANYGYTF